These 9 T cell receptor beta chains share one sample of origin, sequenced in a study of tissue T cells after allogeneic stem cell transplantation. Assay: immunoSEQ multiplex PCR; the TCRdb copy retains only in-frame clones and omits some. This table holds fewer than 6,000 clones, over 40% found once. The sample's time point: mouse harvest day 7 after allogeneic transplant. Tail vein injection delivered 10^7 T-cell-depleted bone marrow cells and 10^6 splenic CD5+ T cells. Sequencing was performed on skin. These receptors all stem from a female BALB/c mouse given C57BL/6 T cells with graft-versus-host disease after an allogeneic hematopoietic cell transplant.

On this clone: Gene names denote mouse genes. The read falls 1 residue short of the CDR3 end, and the missing part is taken from the germline J gene. This chain uses TRBV5 with TRBJ1-6, with D maybe TRBD1 (5 bases). TRBJ1-6 is designated an ORF whose function remains uncertain. Per the germline V gene, CDR1 is LGHNA and CDR2 is YNLKQL (reference sequence). The CDR3 spans 15 residues. V lost 4 bases to trimming and J lost 4 bases, with 11 bases between them. CDR3 DNA, as far as it was read: TGTGCCAGCAGCCCCCGACAGACTTATAATTCGCCCCTCTAC. Amino acids: CASSPRQTYNSPLY. The whole CDR3 reads CASSPRQTYNSPLYF.

A note on this clone: Gene labels here are mouse ones. The CDR3 end falls 1 residue outside the read, so it is completed with the germline J gene. V is TRBV1 and J is TRBJ1-6; weak D call: TRBD1 (6 bases). TRBJ1-6 counts as an open reading frame of uncertain function. Germline V gives CDR1 NSQYPW, CDR2 LRSPGD (reference sequence). CDR3 length: 15 residues. The ends were cut back, 3 bases at V and 7 bases at J, with 13 bases in the middle. CDR3 in amino acids: CTCSAGRGGNSPLYF. The covered CDR3 bases are TGCACCTGCAGTGCCGGCAGGGGAGGCAATTCGCCCCTCTAC.

Concerning this clone: The junction departs from germline at one end; a sequencing error may be responsible. Here the gene names and germline are mouse. The read ends 1 residue early relative to the CDR3; the germline J gene fills the gap. In the same sample, other DNA sequences code for this CDR3. The chain links TRBV5 to TRBJ2-7; 9 positions agree with TRBD2. Germline CDR1 LGHNA, CDR2 YNLKQL (reference sequence). The CDR3 totals 14 residues. The sequenced part of the CDR3 DNA is TGTGCCAGTAGCCCCGACTGGGGGTTCTATGAACAGTAC. This codes for CASSPDWGFYEQY. The full CDR3 is CASSPDWGFYEQYF.

A note on this clone: Germline and genes here are mouse. The read terminates 1 residue ahead of where the CDR3 ends, so the germline J gene completes it. The V gene is TRBV4, the J gene TRBJ2-3; TRBD1 is a possible D gene (6 bases). This CDR3 comprises 13 residues. In germline, CDR1 is LGHDT, CDR2 YNNKQL (reference sequence). V lost 5 bases to trimming and J lost 1 base, with 7 bases between them. The CDR3 DNA, read in part, is TGTGCCAGCAGCCGGACAGGTGCAGAAACGCTGTAT. This translates into CASSRTGAETLY. The whole CDR3 protein reads CASSRTGAETLYF.

In the case of this clone: Each gene name is a mouse one. The observed sequence ends 1 residue before the CDR3 terminus, with the missing tail filled in from the germline J gene. This chain links TRBV26 with TRBJ2-7; 7 bases match TRBD2. CDR3 length: 14 amino acids. From germline, CDR1 is KGHPV and CDR2 FQNQEV (reference sequence). The J segment lost 2 bases and the V segment lost 3 bases, leaving 4 bases of the junction unmatched. CDR3 DNA, as far as it was read: TGTGCCAGCAGTCTCAGGACTGGCCCCTATGAACAGTAC. Its protein is CASSLRTGPYEQY. The CDR3 as a whole reads CASSLRTGPYEQYF.

Details on this clone: Genes and germline come from the mouse. Read data end 1 residue before the CDR3 end; the end is taken from the germline J gene. J is TRBJ2-3 and V is TRBV26; D call uncertain. The length of the CDR3 is 14 residues. With 3 bases removed from V and 0 bases from J, the gap between germline ends came to 7 bases. CDR1 is KGHPV, CDR2 FQNQEV, per germline (reference sequence). Partial CDR3 DNA: TGTGCCAGCAGTCTAGACACTAGTGCAGAAACGCTGTAT. It codes for CASSLDTSAETLY. The entire CDR3 reads CASSLDTSAETLYF.

Concerning this clone: Germline and genes here are mouse. The read halts 1 residue ahead of the CDR3 end, with the missing end drawn from the germline J gene. The chain couples TRBV26 to TRBJ1-2; 7 bases are a match to TRBD1. Germline CDR1 reads KGHPV; CDR2 reads FQNQEV (reference sequence). The CDR3 sequence is 13 residues long. V lost 4 bases to trimming and J lost 3 bases; unmatched junction nucleotides: 2. CDR3 residues: CASSRQGYSDYTF. The sequenced part of the CDR3 DNA is TGTGCCAGCAGTCGACAGGGATACTCCGACTACACC.

In the case of this clone: Mouse germline and gene names are used. The CDR3 end is not reached by the read, which stops 1 residue before it; the germline J gene fills it in. V gene TRBV19 combines with J gene TRBJ2-3; D is undetermined. The CDR3 contains 13 residues. Trimming shortened V by 2 bases and J by 10 bases, and 14 bases separated the two germline ends. Germline V CDR1 and CDR2: FNHDT, SITEND (reference sequence). The CDR3 DNA, read in part, is TGTGCCAGCAGTATCGGTAGGCCATCCCCGCTGTAT. Residues: CASSIGRPSPLY. From start to end, the CDR3 is CASSIGRPSPLYF.

Concerning this clone: Genes and germline come from the mouse. Here the CDR3 reads CASSLGRGDSDYTF. CDR3 bases read: TGTGCCAGCTCTCTGGGCAGGGGAGACTCCGACTACACC. The chain has TRBV12-2 and TRBJ1-2, with D perhaps TRBD1 (6 bases). The read ends 1 residue shy of where the CDR3 ends; the end is completed using the germline J gene. The V and J ends lost 1 base and 3 bases respectively, with 11 bases between them. Germline loops: CDR1 SGHLS, CDR2 HYDKME. The CDR3 sequence is 14 residues long.